Below are 31 T cell receptor beta chains sequenced from a single sample in a study of blood T cells in healthy people across ages. Using a J-beta primer mix together with a sample-barcoded 5' primer, a second PCR was run for about 6 to 11 cycles. MiXCR, applied by TCRdb to the 5' RACE reads, yields one record per CDR3 protein. The sample yields some 700,000 distinct CDR3 sequences, roughly 45% seen once. Material for sequencing was blood. The origin of the receptors is a woman aged 60-75 years in good health.

Worth noting for this clonotype: A much more abundant neighbour one base away suggests this may be a read error. J is TRBJ2-1 and V is TRBV6-2 or TRBV6-3; 10 bases match TRBD2. The end of the DNA fits TRBJ2-7 better, so the J call may be wrong. The V gene's germline CDR1 is MNHEY and CDR2 SVGEGT. This CDR3 has 19 amino acids. As DNA, the CDR3 is TGTGCCAGCAGTTACTCGCTAGGGGTAGCGGGAGGAGGCCACAATGAGCAGTACTTC. Translation: CASSYSLGVAGGGHNEQYF.

This clonotype was seen at least ten times. The chain recombines TRBV7-2 with TRBJ2-5; unclear D gene. CDR1 is SGHTA, CDR2 FQGNSA, per germline. Trimming took 1 base from V and 5 from J, leaving 8 bases between them. This CDR3 has 13 residues. The CDR3 is CASSLEAWETQYF. The CDR3 DNA follows: TGTGCCAGCAGCTTAGAGGCATGGGAGACCCAGTACTTC.

Here the CDR3 reads CAISEGTSSYNEQYF. The CDR3 DNA reads as TGTGCCATCAGTGAGGGGACTTCCTCCTACAATGAGCAGTACTTC. The rearrangement joins TRBV10-3 to TRBJ2-7; possible D gene TRBD2, 6 bases. CDR3 length: 15 residues. Germline V CDR1 and CDR2: ENHRY, SYGVKD. V was clipped by 2 bases and J by 7 bases, with 18 bases between them.

The V call is TRBV24-1, the J call TRBJ2-1; 8 bases fit TRBD2. Germline CDR1 reads KGHDR; CDR2 reads SFDVKD. V trimming: 4 bases; J trimming: 5 bases; junction bases outside the gene matches: 6. The CDR3 covers 15 residues. The CDR3 is CATSDPGGTDNEQFF. The CDR3 DNA sequence: TGTGCCACCAGTGACCCGGGGGGGACCGACAATGAGCAGTTCTTC.

This chain connects TRBV7-2 to TRBJ2-1, with 8 positions matching TRBD2. The V gene end was trimmed by 2 bases and the J gene end by 12 bases; junction bases not matched to a gene: 12. CDR1 and CDR2 from the germline V gene are SGHTA and FQGNSA. There are 15 residues in the CDR3. The CDR3: CASSLSFSGIQVQFF. CDR3 coding DNA: TGTGCCAGCAGCTTAAGTTTTAGCGGGATTCAGGTGCAGTTCTTC.

The gene calls are TRBV6-2 or TRBV6-3 and TRBJ1-1; D is unresolved. Germline CDR1 is MNHEY and CDR2 is SVGEGT. This CDR3 is built from 12 residues. Trimming removed 2 bases from V and 0 bases from J, with 1 base in between. The CDR3 reads CASSYMNTEAFF. For the CDR3, the DNA is TGTGCCAGCAGTTACATGAACACTGAAGCTTTCTTT.

The V call is TRBV6-6, the J call TRBJ1-1; D unresolved. The CDR3 has 15 amino acids. Germline V gene lookup returns CDR1 MNHNY and CDR2 SVGAGI (reference sequence). Deletions cut 0 bases from V and 1 base from J, with 9 bases between. The CDR3 is CASSYSRAANTEAFF. The CDR3 DNA follows: TGTGCCAGCAGTTACTCGAGGGCAGCGAACACTGAAGCTTTCTTT.

The rearrangement uses TRBV12-3 or TRBV12-4 and TRBJ1-1; no reliable D call. The germline V and J ends were trimmed by 6 bases and 7 bases, with 15 bases remaining between them. There are 13 residues in the CDR3. CDR3 sequence reads: CASSASIDYEAFF. The CDR3 DNA reads TGTGCCAGCAGCGCCTCAATTGACTATGAAGCTTTCTTT.

The count of this clonotype is one. A single base separates this from a much larger clone, so it may be a read error. DNA of the CDR3: TGTGCCAGCAGCGTAGCGGCGCGGTCGGGCGAGCAGTACTTC. Its protein is CASSVAARSGEQYF. The V call is TRBV7-2, the J call TRBJ2-5; D possibly corresponds to TRBD2 (6 bases). The better agreement between TRBJ2-7 and the DNA end casts doubt on the J call. This CDR3 region has 14 residues. CDR1 and CDR2 from the germline V gene are SGHTA and FQGNSA.

The CDR3 here is CSVENDRGLFYEQYF. CDR3 nucleotides: TGCAGCGTTGAGAATGACAGGGGGCTTTTCTACGAGCAGTACTTC. The chain employs TRBV29-1 and TRBJ2-7, with 10 bases identical to TRBD1. The CDR3 is made up of 15 amino acids. Germline loops: CDR1 SQVTM, CDR2 ANQGSEA. Trimming took 3 bases from V and 3 from J; bases not matched to a gene: 8.

With respect to this clonotype: At one of its ends the junction is not consistent with the germline gene, which may arise from a read error. The V gene is TRBV5-1, the J gene TRBJ2-3; the D gene could be TRBD1 or TRBD2 (5 bases each). Germline lookup yields CDR1 SGHRS and CDR2 YFSETQ. The CDR3 totals 16 residues. DNA of the CDR3: TGTGCCAGCAGCTTGGACCCCGGGACGTCCGGAGATACGCAGTATTTT. Translation gives CASSLDPGTSGDTQYF.

The chain couples TRBV25-1 to TRBJ1-4, with D hard to call. The CDR3 contains 15 residues. Germline loops: CDR1 MGHDK, CDR2 SYGVNS. Trimming pared 2 bases from V and 3 bases from J, leaving 10 bases between. DNA for the CDR3: TGTGCCAGCAGTGAAAGGCTGCCCTCTAATGAAAAACTGTTTTTT. It translates to CASSERLPSNEKLFF.

The chain joins TRBV7-9 to TRBJ2-3; weak D call: TRBD2 (5 bases). This CDR3 is 19 amino acids long. Germline V CDR1 and CDR2: SEHNR, FQNEAQ (reference sequence). Trimming pared 5 bases from V and 0 bases from J, leaving 24 bases between. CDR3 sequence (DNA): TGTGCCAGCAGCCCCCGTGAGGGCCTTCGAACCTCGAGCACAGATACGCAGTATTTT. Translating gives CASSPREGLRTSSTDTQYF.

This rearrangement joins TRBV6-1 to TRBJ2-3, with 11 bases lining up with TRBD2. With V trimmed by 5 bases and J by 0 bases, 13 bases remained unmatched. This CDR3 has 19 residues. Germline CDR1 MNHNS, CDR2 SASEGT. CDR3 residues: CASSNGLAGGGVSTDTQYF. The CDR3 nucleotides read TGTGCCAGCAGTAATGGGCTAGCGGGAGGAGGGGTTAGCACAGATACGCAGTATTTT.

The chain combines TRBV3-1 with TRBJ2-7; 8 nucleotides match TRBD1. With V trimmed by 5 bases and J by 7 bases, 13 bases remained unmatched. The CDR3 has 15 amino acids. Germline values: CDR1 LGHDT, CDR2 YNNKEL (reference sequence). The chain's CDR3 is CASSSRGTGDNEQYF. CDR3 DNA sequence: TGTGCCAGCAGCTCCCGCGGGACAGGCGACAATGAGCAGTACTTC.

The genes are TRBV27 and TRBJ2-5; 8 bases are a match to TRBD2. Trimming removed 2 bases from V and 1 base from J; junction bases left unmatched: 12. CDR3 length equals 18 residues. CDR1 and CDR2 (germline): MNHEY, SMNVEV (reference sequence). The CDR3, as DNA: TGTGCCAGCAGTTTAGGGCCAGGGAGCGGGGGTTTCCAAGAGACCCAGTACTTC. Residues: CASSLGPGSGGFQETQYF.

CDR3 DNA: TGTGCCAGCAATCGACGAGGCGTCAATGAGCAGTTCTTC. Its translation: CASNRRGVNEQFF. The V call is TRBV6-5, the J call TRBJ2-1; no firm D call. The CDR3 runs 13 residues. Between the trimmed V and J ends, which lost 7 bases and 6 bases, there was a span of 13 bases. Germline V gene sequence: CDR1 MNHEY, CDR2 SVGAGI.

The chain combines TRBV6-5 with TRBJ2-7; D gene ambiguous. V lost 7 bases and J 3 bases, leaving 19 bases between the germline ends. This CDR3 region has 15 residues. Germline CDR1 and CDR2: MNHEY and SVGAGI. The CDR3 protein is CASKESIFGVYEQYF. CDR3 nucleotides: TGTGCCAGCAAAGAAAGCATTTTTGGGGTCTACGAGCAGTACTTC.

The V and J genes are TRBV7-8 and TRBJ2-5; no reliable D call. The V and J ends lost 1 base and 11 bases respectively, with 14 bases between them. Germline assignment: CDR1 SGHVS and CDR2 FQNEAQ. The CDR3 loop spans 13 amino acids. As DNA, the CDR3 is TGTGCCAGCAGCTTAGTCCAGCCCAATGAGCAGTACTTC. Its translation: CASSLVQPNEQYF. Filled out from reference TRBV7-8 and TRBJ2-5, the complete variable domain reads GAGVSQSPRYKVAKRGQDVALRCDPISGHVSLFWYQQALGQGPEFLTYFQNEAQLDKSGLPSDRFFAERPEGSVSTLKIQRTQQEDSAVYLCASSLVQPNEQYFGPGTRLLVL.

The gene calls are TRBV12-3 or TRBV12-4 and TRBJ1-1; TRBD1 agrees at 9 bases. The CDR3 runs 17 residues. After removal of 3 bases from V and 0 bases from J, the junction contained 8 bases not matched to a gene. The CDR3 coding sequence is TGTGCCAGCAGTTTTGGCGGGACAGGGTCCTTGAACACTGAAGCTTTCTTT. It yields the protein CASSFGGTGSLNTEAFF.

A few counts support this clonotype. The CDR3 nucleotides are TGCAGTGCTAGGGGGGACAGGGAACCCTACGAGCAGTACTTC. This encodes CSARGDREPYEQYF. The chain carries TRBV20-1 and TRBJ2-7, with 9 bases fitting TRBD1. The length of the CDR3 is 14 residues. V gave up 3 bases and J gave up 2 bases; unmatched junction bases: 5. Germline CDR1 DFQATT, CDR2 SNEGSKA (reference sequence).

This chain links TRBV29-1 with TRBJ2-1, with D perhaps TRBD2 (5 bases). The CDR3 has 10 residues. Trimming took 6 bases from V and 7 from J, leaving 7 bases between them. Germline CDR1 SQVTM, CDR2 ANQGSEA. CDR3 coding DNA: TGCAGCGTCGGGGTAAATGAGCAGTTCTTC. It specifies CSVGVNEQFF.

The chain couples TRBV28 to TRBJ1-2; 7 bases are shared with TRBD1. The germline V gene has CDR1 MDHEN and CDR2 SYDVKM. The CDR3 sequence is 11 residues long. V lost 6 bases to trimming and J lost 8 bases; unmatched junction nucleotides: 3. CDR3 residues: CASRTGLGYTF. The CDR3 DNA sequence: TGTGCCAGCAGGACAGGGCTGGGCTACACCTTC.

CDR3 DNA sequence: TGTGCCAGCAGCCAAGAGGCGGCAGGTCGGGACTACACCTTC. This codes for CASSQEAAGRDYTF. The chain couples TRBV4-2 to TRBJ1-2; no definite D call. V shed 0 bases and J shed 10 bases, with 15 bases lying between them. The CDR3 length is 14 residues. CDR1 and CDR2 from the germline V gene are LGHNA and YNFKEQ.

The rearrangement uses TRBV3-1 and TRBJ2-3; 7 bases fit TRBD2. Germline lookup yields CDR1 LGHDT and CDR2 YNNKEL (reference sequence). Trimming at V came to 4 bases and at J to 6 bases, leaving 10 bases not matched to a gene. CDR3 length: 15 amino acids. The CDR3 spells CASSPLAVVSDTQYF. In DNA form, the CDR3 reads TGTGCCAGCAGCCCCCTAGCGGTAGTTTCGGATACGCAGTATTTT.

The chain combines TRBV12-3 or TRBV12-4 with TRBJ1-2; the D is unclear. The germline V and J ends were trimmed by 5 bases and 4 bases, with 11 bases remaining between them. CDR3 length: 13 residues. CDR3 region: CASSLQLGYGYTF. The CDR3, as DNA: TGTGCCAGCAGTCTCCAGTTGGGCTATGGCTACACCTTC.

As for this clonotype: A read error may account for a junction end that differs from germline. The genes are TRBV19 and TRBJ2-3; possible D gene TRBD2, 6 bases. This CDR3 is 14 amino acids long. The germline CDR1 and CDR2 sequences are LNHDA and SQIVND (reference sequence). The CDR3 here is CASSLARSTDTRYF. The CDR3 nucleotides read TGTGCCAGTAGTCTAGCGCGTAGCACAGATACGCGGTATTTT.

The genes are TRBV7-9 and TRBJ1-1, with D uncertain. V was pared by 1 base and J by 11 bases, with 14 bases between. The CDR3 length is 13 residues. CDR1 and CDR2 from the germline V gene are SEHNR and FQNEAQ (reference sequence). The CDR3 bases are TGTGCCAGCAGCTTAGAAGTTGGCAGTCGGGCTTTCTTT. It translates to CASSLEVGSRAFF. Full variable domain (missing parts from reference TRBV7-9 and TRBJ1-1): DTGVSQNPRHKITKRGQNVTFRCDPISEHNRLYWYRQTLGQGPEFLTYFQNEAQLEKSRLLSDRFSAERPKGSFSTLEIQRTEQGDSAMYLCASSLEVGSRAFFGQGTRLTVV.

This CDR3 reads CASSPQPTGMLRYF. DNA of the CDR3: TGTGCCAGCAGTCCTCAACCGACAGGGATGCTTCGGTACTTC. The J gene is TRBJ2-5, the V gene TRBV6-2 or TRBV6-3, with 7 bases matching TRBD1. The germline V gene encodes CDR1 MNHEY and CDR2 SVGEGT. The CDR3 totals 14 residues. With 5 bases clipped from V and 13 bases from J, the junction kept 16 bases outside the gene matches.

This clonotype was counted at least ten times. The V gene is TRBV7-2, the J gene TRBJ2-3, with D perhaps matching TRBD2 (6 bases). V lost 1 base and J lost 0, with 8 bases in between. Germline loops: CDR1 SGHTA, CDR2 FQGNSA. The CDR3 has 15 amino acids. As DNA, the CDR3 is TGTGCCAGCAGCTTAGTAGCGGAGAGCACAGATACGCAGTATTTT. This codes for CASSLVAESTDTQYF.

The chain couples TRBV28 to TRBJ1-2; D is uncertain. The CDR3 totals 14 residues. CDR1 is MDHEN and CDR2 is SYDVKM in the germline V gene. V was cut by 3 bases and J by 4 bases, with 12 bases left in between. The DNA for the CDR3 is TGTGCCAGCAGTTTCGCCGACGGGTTCTATGGCTACACCTTC. Amino acids: CASSFADGFYGYTF.